This TCR beta chain is drawn from a study of blood T cell repertoires in COVID-19. Study at large: T cells, B-cell-depleted T cells, or PBMCs provided the cDNA or gDNA that served as material.

This clone was counted a few times. The CDR3 totals 12 residues. V dropped 6 bases and J dropped 2 bases, with 7 bases sitting between them. Germline values: CDR1 MDHEN, CDR2 SYDVKM. In the authors' methods: Quantification of nucleated cells was approximated via reference gene primer amplification. TCRdb's copy holds only in-frame clones and misses some; the assay was immunoSEQ multiplex PCR. The V and J calls and clone size come from that table; D and trimming were worked out from the DNA. The sample contains 180,000 or so clones, over 75% of which appear only once. J is TRBJ1-2 and V is TRBV28; no definite D call. The specimen was peripheral blood. This TCR derives from a human donor with active or convalescent COVID-19. The donor label of this sample is uncertain. CDR3 sequence (DNA): TGTGCCAGCAGACAGCAGAACTATGGCTACACCTTC. It yields the protein CASRQQNYGYTF.